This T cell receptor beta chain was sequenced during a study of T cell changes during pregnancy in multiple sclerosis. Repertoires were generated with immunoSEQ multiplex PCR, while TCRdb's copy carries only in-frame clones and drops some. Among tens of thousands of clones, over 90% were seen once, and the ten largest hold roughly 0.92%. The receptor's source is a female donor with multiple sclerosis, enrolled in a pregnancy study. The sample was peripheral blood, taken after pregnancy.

The DNA for the CDR3 is TGTGCCAGCAGCTTAGGACGGGACAGGGTTTCGCCCGGGGAGCTGTTTTTT. This translates into CASSLGRDRVSPGELFF. The V and J genes are TRBV7-2 and TRBJ2-2; 9 bases are a match to TRBD1. The germline V gene has CDR1 SGHTA and CDR2 FQGNSA. CDR3 length equals 17 residues. J gave up 6 bases and V 1 base, and 9 bases lay outside the gene matches.